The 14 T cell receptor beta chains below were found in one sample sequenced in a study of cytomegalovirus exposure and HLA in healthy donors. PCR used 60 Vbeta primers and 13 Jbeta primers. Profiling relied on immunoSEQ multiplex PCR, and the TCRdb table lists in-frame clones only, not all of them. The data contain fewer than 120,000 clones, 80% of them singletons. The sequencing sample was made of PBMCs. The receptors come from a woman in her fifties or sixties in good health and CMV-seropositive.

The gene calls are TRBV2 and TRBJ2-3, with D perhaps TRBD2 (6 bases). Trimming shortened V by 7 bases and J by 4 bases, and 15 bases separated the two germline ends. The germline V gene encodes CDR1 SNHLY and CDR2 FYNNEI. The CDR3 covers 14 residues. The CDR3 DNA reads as TGTGCCAGCAAGGGCGGGATTGGGTCAGATACGCAGTATTTT. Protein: CASKGGIGSDTQYF.

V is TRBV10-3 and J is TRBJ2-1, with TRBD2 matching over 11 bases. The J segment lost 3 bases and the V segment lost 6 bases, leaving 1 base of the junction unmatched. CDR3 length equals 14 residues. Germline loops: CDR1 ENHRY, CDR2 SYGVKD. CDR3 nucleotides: TGTGCCATCAGCGGGACTAGCGGCTACAATGAGCAGTTCTTC. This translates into CAISGTSGYNEQFF.

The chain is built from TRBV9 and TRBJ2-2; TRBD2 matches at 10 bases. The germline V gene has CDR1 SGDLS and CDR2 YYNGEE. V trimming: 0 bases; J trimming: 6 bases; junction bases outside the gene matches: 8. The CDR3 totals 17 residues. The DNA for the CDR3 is TGTGCCAGCAGCGTAGGCCGGACTAGCGGAGCCTCCGGGGAGCTGTTTTTT. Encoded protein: CASSVGRTSGASGELFF.

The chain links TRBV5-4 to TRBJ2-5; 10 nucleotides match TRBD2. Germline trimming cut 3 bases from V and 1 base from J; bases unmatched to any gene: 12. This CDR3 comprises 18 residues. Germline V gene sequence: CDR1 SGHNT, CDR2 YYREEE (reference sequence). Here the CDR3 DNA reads TGTGCCAGCAGCTCGATTGACCAAGCGGGAGGGCCCCAAGAGACCCAGTACTTC. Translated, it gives CASSSIDQAGGPQETQYF.

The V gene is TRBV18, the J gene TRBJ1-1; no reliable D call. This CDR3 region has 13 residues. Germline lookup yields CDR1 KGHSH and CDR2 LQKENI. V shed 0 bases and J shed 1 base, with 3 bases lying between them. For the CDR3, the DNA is TGTGCCAGCTCACCACCCCAGAACACTGAAGCTTTCTTT. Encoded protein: CASSPPQNTEAFF. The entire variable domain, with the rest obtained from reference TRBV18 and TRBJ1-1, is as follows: NAGVMQNPRHLVRRRGQEARLRCSPMKGHSHVYWYRQLPEEGLKFMVYLQKENIIDESGMPKERFSAEFPKEGPSILRIQQVVRGDSAAYFCASSPPQNTEAFFGQGTRLTVV.

The CDR3 spells CASSLLRGTSGREDTQYF. The CDR3 DNA sequence: TGCGCCAGCAGCCTACTCCGAGGGACTAGCGGGAGGGAAGATACGCAGTATTTT. This chain uses TRBV4-1 with TRBJ2-3; 16 bases are shared with TRBD2. CDR1 and CDR2 from the germline V gene are MGHRA and YSYEKL. The CDR3 consists of 18 residues. With 4 bases clipped from V and 5 bases from J, the junction kept 9 bases outside the gene matches.

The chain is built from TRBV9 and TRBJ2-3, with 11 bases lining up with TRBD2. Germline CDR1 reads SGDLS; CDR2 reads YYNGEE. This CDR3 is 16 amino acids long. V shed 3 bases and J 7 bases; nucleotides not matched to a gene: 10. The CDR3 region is CASSATSGSPYHTQYF. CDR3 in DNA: TGTGCCAGCAGCGCAACTAGCGGGAGTCCTTATCATACGCAGTATTTT.

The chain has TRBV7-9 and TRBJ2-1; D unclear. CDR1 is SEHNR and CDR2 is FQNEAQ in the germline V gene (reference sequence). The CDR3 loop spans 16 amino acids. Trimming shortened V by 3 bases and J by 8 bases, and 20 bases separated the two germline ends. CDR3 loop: CASSLGFTDFGYEQFF. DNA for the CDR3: TGTGCCAGCAGCTTGGGCTTCACAGATTTTGGCTATGAGCAGTTCTTC.

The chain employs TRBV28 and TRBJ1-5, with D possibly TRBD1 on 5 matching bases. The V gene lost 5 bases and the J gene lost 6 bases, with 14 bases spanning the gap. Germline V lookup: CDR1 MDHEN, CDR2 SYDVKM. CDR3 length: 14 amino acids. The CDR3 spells CASSKMGGSQPQHF. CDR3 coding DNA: TGTGCCAGCAGTAAAATGGGGGGGAGTCAGCCCCAGCATTTT.

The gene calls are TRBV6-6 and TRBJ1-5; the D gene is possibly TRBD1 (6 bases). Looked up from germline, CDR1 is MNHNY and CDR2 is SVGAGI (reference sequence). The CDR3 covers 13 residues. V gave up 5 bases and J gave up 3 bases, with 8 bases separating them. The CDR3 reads CASSQGSNQPQHF. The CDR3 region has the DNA TGTGCCAGCAGTCAGGGGTCCAATCAGCCCCAGCATTTT.

The DNA of the CDR3 is TGCGCCAGCAGTCCCTCGGGAGCGGGAGCCGCAGATACGCAGTATTTT. This gives the protein CASSPSGAGAADTQYF. This chain connects TRBV10-2 to TRBJ2-3; 8 bases are shared with TRBD2. Looked up from germline, CDR1 is WSHSY and CDR2 is SAAADI. The V gene end was trimmed by 5 bases and the J gene end by 4 bases; junction bases not matched to a gene: 11. The CDR3 is made up of 16 amino acids.

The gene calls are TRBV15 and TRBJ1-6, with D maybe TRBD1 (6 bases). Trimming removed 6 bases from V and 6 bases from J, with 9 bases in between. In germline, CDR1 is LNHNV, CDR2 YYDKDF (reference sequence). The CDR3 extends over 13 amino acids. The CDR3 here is CATRTGRNSPLHF. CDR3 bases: TGTGCCACCAGAACAGGGCGTAATTCACCCCTCCACTTT.

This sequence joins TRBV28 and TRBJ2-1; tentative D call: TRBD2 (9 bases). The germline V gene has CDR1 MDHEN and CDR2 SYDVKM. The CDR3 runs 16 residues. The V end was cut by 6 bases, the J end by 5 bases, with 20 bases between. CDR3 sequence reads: CASSNSGGGRDNEQFF. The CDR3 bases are TGTGCCAGCAGCAACTCAGGGGGCGGGAGGGACAATGAGCAGTTCTTC.

This CDR3 reads CASSGPGQGMVKLFF. The CDR3 DNA is TGTGCCAGCAGTGGGCCCGGACAGGGCATGGTAAAACTGTTTTTT. The V gene is TRBV28, the J gene TRBJ1-4, with TRBD1 matching 8 bases. This CDR3 is 15 amino acids long. V trimming: 5 bases; J trimming: 10 bases; junction bases outside the gene matches: 12. Per the germline V gene, CDR1 is MDHEN and CDR2 is SYDVKM.